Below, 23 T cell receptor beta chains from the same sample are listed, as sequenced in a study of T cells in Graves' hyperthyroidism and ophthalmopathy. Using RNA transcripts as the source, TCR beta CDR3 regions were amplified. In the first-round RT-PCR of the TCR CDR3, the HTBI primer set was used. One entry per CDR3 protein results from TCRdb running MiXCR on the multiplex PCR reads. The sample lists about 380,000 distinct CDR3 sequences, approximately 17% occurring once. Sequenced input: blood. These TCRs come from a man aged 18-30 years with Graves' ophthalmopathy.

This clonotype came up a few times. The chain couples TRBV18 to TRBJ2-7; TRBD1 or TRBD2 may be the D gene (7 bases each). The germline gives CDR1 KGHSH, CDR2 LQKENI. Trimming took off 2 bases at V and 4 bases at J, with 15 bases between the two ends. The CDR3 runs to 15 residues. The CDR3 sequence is CASSPGEGARYEQYF. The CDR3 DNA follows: TGTGCCAGCTCACCAGGGGAGGGGGCTCGTTACGAGCAGTACTTC. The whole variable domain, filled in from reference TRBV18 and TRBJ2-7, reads NAGVMQNPRHLVRRRGQEARLRCSPMKGHSHVYWYRQLPEEGLKFMVYLQKENIIDESGMPKERFSAEFPKEGPSILRIQQVVRGDSAAYFCASSPGEGARYEQYFGPGTRLTVT.

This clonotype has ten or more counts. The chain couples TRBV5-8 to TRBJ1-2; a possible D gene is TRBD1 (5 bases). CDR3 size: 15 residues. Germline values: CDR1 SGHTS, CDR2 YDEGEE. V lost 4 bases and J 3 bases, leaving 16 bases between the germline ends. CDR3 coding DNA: TGTGCCAGCAGCCCGGACAAGGGCAGAGACTATGGCTACACCTTC. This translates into CASSPDKGRDYGYTF.

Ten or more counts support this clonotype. The CDR3 DNA follows: TGCAGTGCTAACCTACAGGGGAGGGATCAGCCCCAGCATTTT. Translating it yields CSANLQGRDQPQHF. This chain uses TRBV20-1 with TRBJ1-5; TRBD1 matches 7 bases. Germline values: CDR1 DFQATT, CDR2 SNEGSKA (reference sequence). V was clipped by 4 bases and J by 5 bases; unmatched bases: 8. The CDR3 totals 14 residues.

CDR3 protein: CASSTGTGPEKLFF. The CDR3 DNA follows: TGTGCCAGCAGCACCGGGACAGGGCCCGAAAAACTGTTTTTT. The gene calls are TRBV7-9 and TRBJ1-4, with 9 bases matching TRBD1. Per the germline V gene, CDR1 is SEHNR and CDR2 is FQNEAQ (reference sequence). There are 14 residues in the CDR3. The trim removed 5 bases at V and 8 bases at J, leaving 6 bases unmatched.

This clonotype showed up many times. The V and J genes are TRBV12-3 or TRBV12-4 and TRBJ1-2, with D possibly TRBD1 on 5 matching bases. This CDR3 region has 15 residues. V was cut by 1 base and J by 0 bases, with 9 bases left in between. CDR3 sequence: CASSLERGANYGYTF. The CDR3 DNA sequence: TGTGCCAGCAGTTTAGAGAGAGGGGCTAACTATGGCTACACCTTC.

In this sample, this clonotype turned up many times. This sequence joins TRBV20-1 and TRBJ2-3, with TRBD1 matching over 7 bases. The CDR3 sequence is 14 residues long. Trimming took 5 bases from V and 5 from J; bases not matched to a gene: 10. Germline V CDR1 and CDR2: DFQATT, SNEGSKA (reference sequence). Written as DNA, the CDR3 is TGCAGTGCTTTCCGCACAGGGGACGGAGATACGCAGTATTTT. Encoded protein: CSAFRTGDGDTQYF.

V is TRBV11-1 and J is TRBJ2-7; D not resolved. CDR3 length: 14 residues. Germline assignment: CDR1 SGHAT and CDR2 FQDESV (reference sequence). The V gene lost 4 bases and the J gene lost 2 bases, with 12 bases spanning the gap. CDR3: CASSSERWAYEQYF. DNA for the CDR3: TGTGCCAGCAGCTCGGAGAGGTGGGCCTACGAGCAGTACTTC. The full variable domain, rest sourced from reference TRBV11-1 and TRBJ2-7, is EAEVAQSPRYKITEKSQAVAFWCDPISGHATLYWYRQILGQGPELLVQFQDESVVDDSQLPKDRFSAERLKGVDSTLKIQPAELGDSAMYLCASSSERWAYEQYFGPGTRLTVT.

CDR3 residues: CASSQEPTQPQHF. As DNA, the CDR3 is TGCGCCAGCAGCCAAGAGCCCACACAGCCCCAGCATTTT. V and J are TRBV4-1 and TRBJ1-5, with no clear D. Trimming removed 0 bases at V and 7 bases at J, with 7 bases between. The CDR3 spans 13 residues. The germline V gene encodes CDR1 MGHRA and CDR2 YSYEKL.

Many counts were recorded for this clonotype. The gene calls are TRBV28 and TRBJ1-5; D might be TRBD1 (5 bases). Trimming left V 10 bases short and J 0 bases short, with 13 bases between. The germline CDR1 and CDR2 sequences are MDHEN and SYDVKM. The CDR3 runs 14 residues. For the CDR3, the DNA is TGTGCCATCGGGGCCACACTTAGCAATCAGCCCCAGCATTTT. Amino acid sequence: CAIGATLSNQPQHF. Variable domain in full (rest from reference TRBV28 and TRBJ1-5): DVKVTQSSRYLVKRTGEKVFLECVQDMDHENMFWYRQDPGLGLRLIYFSYDVKMKEKGDIPEGYSVSREKKERFSLILESASTNQTSMYLCAIGATLSNQPQHFGDGTRLSIL.

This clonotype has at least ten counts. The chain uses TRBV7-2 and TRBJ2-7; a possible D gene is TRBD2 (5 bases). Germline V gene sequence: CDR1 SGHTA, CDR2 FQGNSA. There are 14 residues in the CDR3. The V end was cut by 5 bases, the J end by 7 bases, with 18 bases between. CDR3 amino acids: CASSHRLSPGEQYF. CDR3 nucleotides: TGTGCCAGCAGCCACCGGCTTTCCCCGGGGGAGCAGTACTTC.

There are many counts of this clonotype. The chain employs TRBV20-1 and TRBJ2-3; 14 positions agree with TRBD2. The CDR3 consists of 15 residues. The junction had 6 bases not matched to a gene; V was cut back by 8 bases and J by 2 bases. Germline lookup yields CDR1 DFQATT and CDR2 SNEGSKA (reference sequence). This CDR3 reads CSWGLAGVNTDTQYF. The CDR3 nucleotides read TGCAGTTGGGGACTAGCGGGGGTAAACACAGATACGCAGTATTTT.

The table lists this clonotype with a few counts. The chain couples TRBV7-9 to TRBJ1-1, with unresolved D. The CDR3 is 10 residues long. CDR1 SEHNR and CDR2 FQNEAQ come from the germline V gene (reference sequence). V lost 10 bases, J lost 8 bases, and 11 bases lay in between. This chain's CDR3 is CATIKEEAFF. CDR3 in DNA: TGTGCCACCATTAAGGAGGAAGCTTTCTTT. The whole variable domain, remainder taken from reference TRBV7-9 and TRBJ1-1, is DTGVSQNPRHKITKRGQNVTFRCDPISEHNRLYWYRQTLGQGPEFLTYFQNEAQLEKSRLLSDRFSAERPKGSFSTLEIQRTEQGDSAMYLCATIKEEAFFGQGTRLTVV.

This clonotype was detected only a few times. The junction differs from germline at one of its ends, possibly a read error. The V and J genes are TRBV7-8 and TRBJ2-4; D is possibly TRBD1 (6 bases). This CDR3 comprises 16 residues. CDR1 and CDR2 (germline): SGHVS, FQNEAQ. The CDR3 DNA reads TGCGCCAGCAGCCAAGTTATCCCCGGACAGCTAAACATTCAGTACTTC. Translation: CASSQVIPGQLNIQYF. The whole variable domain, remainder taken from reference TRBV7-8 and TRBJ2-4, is GAGVSQSPRYKVAKRGQDVALRCDPISGHVSLFWYQQALGQGPEFLTYFQNEAQLDKSGLPSDRFFAERPEGSVSTLKIQRTQQEDSAVYLCASSQVIPGQLNIQYFGAGTRLSVL.

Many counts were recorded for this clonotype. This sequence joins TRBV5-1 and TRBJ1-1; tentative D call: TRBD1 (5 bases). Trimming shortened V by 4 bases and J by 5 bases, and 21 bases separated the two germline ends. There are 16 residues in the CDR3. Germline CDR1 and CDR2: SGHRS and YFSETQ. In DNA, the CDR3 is TGCGCCAGCAGCATGGACCCTCAGGGTTTGTTTACTGAAGCTTTCTTT. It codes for CASSMDPQGLFTEAFF.

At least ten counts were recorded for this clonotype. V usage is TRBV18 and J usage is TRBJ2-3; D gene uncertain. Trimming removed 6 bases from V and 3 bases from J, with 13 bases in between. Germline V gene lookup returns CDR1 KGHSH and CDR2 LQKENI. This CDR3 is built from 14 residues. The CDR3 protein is CASSPPSFTDTQYF. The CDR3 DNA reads TGTGCCAGCTCTCCCCCGTCCTTTACAGATACGCAGTATTTT.

The CDR3 here is CASSQSGQGSTEAFF. CDR3 bases: TGTGCCAGCAGTCAGTCGGGACAGGGAAGCACTGAAGCTTTCTTT. The rearrangement uses TRBV2 and TRBJ1-1; 9 nucleotides match TRBD1. V lost 5 bases and J lost 4; bases outside the gene matches: 8. This CDR3 has 15 residues. Germline V gives CDR1 SNHLY, CDR2 FYNNEI. Variable domain in full (rest from reference TRBV2 and TRBJ1-1): EPEVTQTPSHQVTQMGQEVILRCVPISNHLYFYWYRQILGQKVEFLVSFYNNEISEKSEIFDDQFSVERPDGSNFTLKIRSTKLEDSAMYFCASSQSGQGSTEAFFGQGTRLTVV.

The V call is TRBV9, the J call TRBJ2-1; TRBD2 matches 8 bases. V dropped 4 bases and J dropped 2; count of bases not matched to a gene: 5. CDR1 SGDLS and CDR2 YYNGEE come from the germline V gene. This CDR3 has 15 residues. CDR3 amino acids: CASSPGGPAYNEQFF. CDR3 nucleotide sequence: TGTGCCAGCAGCCCGGGGGGGCCCGCCTACAATGAGCAGTTCTTC.

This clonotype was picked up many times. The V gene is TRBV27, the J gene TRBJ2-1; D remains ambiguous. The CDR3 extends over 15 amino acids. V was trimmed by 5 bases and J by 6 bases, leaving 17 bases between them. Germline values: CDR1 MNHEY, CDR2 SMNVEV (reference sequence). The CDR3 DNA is TGTGCCAGCAGTATAGGAAAGTCTTCGGTCAATGAGCAGTTCTTC. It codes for CASSIGKSSVNEQFF.

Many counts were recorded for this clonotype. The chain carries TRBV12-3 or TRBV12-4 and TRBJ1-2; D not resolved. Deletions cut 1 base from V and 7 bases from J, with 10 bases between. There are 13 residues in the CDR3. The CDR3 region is CASSLGPEAGYTF. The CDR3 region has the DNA TGTGCCAGCAGTTTAGGGCCGGAAGCTGGCTACACCTTC.

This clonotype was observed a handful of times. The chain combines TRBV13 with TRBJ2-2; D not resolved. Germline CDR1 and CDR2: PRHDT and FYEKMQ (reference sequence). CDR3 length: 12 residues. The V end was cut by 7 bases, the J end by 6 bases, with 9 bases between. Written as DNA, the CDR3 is TGTGCCAGCACCTCCTACGCCGGGGAGCTGTTTTTT. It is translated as CASTSYAGELFF.

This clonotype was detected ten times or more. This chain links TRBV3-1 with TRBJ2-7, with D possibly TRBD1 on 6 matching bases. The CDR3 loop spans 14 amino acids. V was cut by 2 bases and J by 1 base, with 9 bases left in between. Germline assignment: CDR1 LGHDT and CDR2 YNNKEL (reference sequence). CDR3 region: CASSQLDRSYEQYF. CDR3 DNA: TGTGCCAGCAGCCAACTCGACAGGTCCTACGAGCAGTACTTC.

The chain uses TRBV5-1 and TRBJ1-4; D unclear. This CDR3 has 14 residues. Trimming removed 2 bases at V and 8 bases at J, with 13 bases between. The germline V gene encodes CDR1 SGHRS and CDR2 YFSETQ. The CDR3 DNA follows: TGCGCCAGCAGCTTCGGCGGGGTAGGAGAAAAACTGTTTTTT. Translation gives CASSFGGVGEKLFF.

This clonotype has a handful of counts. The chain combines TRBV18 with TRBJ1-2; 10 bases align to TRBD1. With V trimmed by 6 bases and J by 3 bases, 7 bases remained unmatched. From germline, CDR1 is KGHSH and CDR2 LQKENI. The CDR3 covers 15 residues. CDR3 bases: TGTGCCAGCTCTCCTTCGGGACAGGGGTACTATGGCTACACCTTC. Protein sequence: CASSPSGQGYYGYTF.